The 14 T cell receptor beta chains reported below all come from one sample, sequenced in a study of post-analysis software for immune sequencing data. Study-level findings and limits: Compared with controls, patients had more of 4 to 6 TRBV segments, including TRBV5-6, TRBV5-1 and TRBV20-1.

The library was made from cDNA and included unique molecular identifiers. Via MiXCR, TCRdb re-called the PCR reads, giving one row per CDR3 protein. Among fewer than 900,000 distinct CDR3 sequences, just over 45% were seen once, and the ten largest hold around 4.7%. Their recognized antigens are unknown. The sequencing input was blood. The origin of the receptors is a girl aged 10 to 17 with multiple sclerosis.

The rearrangement uses TRBV4-2 and TRBJ2-5; unclear D gene. The end of the DNA is better explained by TRBJ2-7, so the J call may be wrong. Germline lookup yields CDR1 LGHNA and CDR2 YNFKEQ. There are 16 residues in the CDR3. The CDR3 coding sequence is TGTGCCAGCAGCCAAGTCACAGTCATCGTGGGGTACGAGCAGTACTTC. This encodes CASSQVTVIVGYEQYF.

This chain links TRBV27 with TRBJ1-3, with D perhaps matching TRBD1 (6 bases). The V end was cut by 6 bases, the J end by 2 bases, with 14 bases between. Germline CDR1 is MNHEY and CDR2 is SMNVEV (reference sequence). This CDR3 region has 15 residues. The CDR3, as DNA: TGTGCCAGCAGCCAAACAGGGTTTACTGGAAACACCATATATTTT. Translated: CASSQTGFTGNTIYF.

This clonotype was recorded a few times. V usage is TRBV29-1 and J usage is TRBJ1-1; D remains unclear. Per germline, CDR1 SQVTM and CDR2 ANQGSEA. The CDR3 contains 12 residues. V lost 4 bases to trimming and J lost 1 base, with 7 bases between them. The CDR3 bases are TGCAGCGTTGTACCCGGGAACACTGAAGCTTTCTTT. Protein product: CSVVPGNTEAFF.

V is TRBV7-2 and J is TRBJ1-5, with a possible D match to TRBD1 (5 bases). Trimming left V 9 bases short and J 0 bases short, with 12 bases between. Germline-derived CDR1 and CDR2 are SGHTA and FQGNSA. The CDR3 runs to 14 residues. The CDR3 sequence: CARIQENSNQPQHF. CDR3 DNA: TGTGCCAGGATACAGGAGAATAGCAATCAGCCCCAGCATTTT.

About this clonotype: This may stem from a read error, because a much larger clone lies one nucleotide away. The chain links TRBV27 to TRBJ2-1; TRBD1 matches 8 bases. This CDR3 contains 15 residues. Trimming took 4 bases from V and 2 from J; bases not matched to a gene: 4. CDR1 and CDR2 from the germline V gene are MNHEY and SMNVEV (reference sequence). Here the CDR3 reads CASSSRTGPYNEQFF. The CDR3 DNA sequence: TGTGCCAGCAGTTCCCGGACAGGGCCCTACAATGAGCAGTTCTTC.

This clonotype was seen more than once but under ten times. This chain uses TRBV9 with TRBJ1-2, with 7 bases that match TRBD1. The CDR3 covers 14 residues. CDR1 SGDLS and CDR2 YYNGEE come from the germline V gene. Losses at the gene ends were 0 bases for V and 6 bases for J; bases not matched to a gene: 5. The CDR3 nucleotides read TGTGCCAGCAGCGTAGTTCCAGGGGGGCATGGCTACACCTTC. Encoded protein: CASSVVPGGHGYTF.

This chain uses TRBV6-5 with TRBJ2-3; D call uncertain. In germline, CDR1 is MNHEY, CDR2 SVGAGI. The CDR3 runs to 14 residues. The V end lost 2 bases, the J end lost 1 base, and 7 bases lay between the germline ends. The CDR3 loop is CASSYRRGTDTQYF. In DNA, the CDR3 is TGTGCCAGCAGTTACAGAAGGGGCACAGATACGCAGTATTTT.

The chain uses TRBV20-1 and TRBJ2-7; D perhaps matches TRBD1 (6 bases). Germline values: CDR1 DFQATT, CDR2 SNEGSKA (reference sequence). The ends were cut back, 0 bases at V and 4 bases at J, with 10 bases in the middle. The CDR3 runs 13 residues. The CDR3 DNA reads TGCAGTGCTAGAGATCACAGGGAGTACGAGCAGTACTTC. It translates to CSARDHREYEQYF.

This clonotype was counted between two and nine times. This rearrangement joins TRBV9 to TRBJ2-5, with 7 positions matching TRBD1. TRBJ2-7 explains the end of the DNA better; the J call may be wrong. The CDR3 contains 15 residues. Per germline, CDR1 SGDLS and CDR2 YYNGEE. Written as DNA, the CDR3 is TGTGCCAGCAGCGTAGAAGAGACAGGGATTAACGAGCAGTACTTC. Its translation is CASSVEETGINEQYF.

Worth noting for this clonotype: One junction end does not reproduce the germline sequence, and a read error may be involved. CDR3 protein: CVSSQDRVGRETQYF. In nucleotides, the CDR3 is TGCGTCAGCAGCCAAGATCGGGTCGGACGGGAGACCCAGTACTTC. V is TRBV4-1 and J is TRBJ2-5; no firm D call. Per germline, CDR1 MGHRA and CDR2 YSYEKL. The CDR3 runs to 15 residues.

V usage is TRBV12-3 or TRBV12-4 and J usage is TRBJ2-3; D gene unclear. This CDR3 region has 16 residues. The ends were cut back, 5 bases at V and 2 bases at J, with 17 bases in the middle. CDR3 amino acids: CASSMGIHHLTDTQYF. The CDR3 DNA sequence: TGTGCCAGCAGTATGGGAATCCACCACCTCACAGATACGCAGTATTTT.

V gene TRBV7-8 combines with J gene TRBJ2-2, with 7 bases lining up with TRBD1. With 3 bases clipped from V and 0 bases from J, the junction kept 1 base outside the gene matches. The CDR3 is 15 amino acids. CDR1 and CDR2 from the germline V gene are SGHVS and FQNEAQ. The CDR3 nucleotides are TGTGCCAGCAGCTTCGGGACAGCGAACACCGGGGAGCTGTTTTTT. Translation: CASSFGTANTGELFF. Full variable domain (outside the CDR3, taken from reference TRBV7-8 and TRBJ2-2): GAGVSQSPRYKVAKRGQDVALRCDPISGHVSLFWYQQALGQGPEFLTYFQNEAQLDKSGLPSDRFFAERPEGSVSTLKIQRTQQEDSAVYLCASSFGTANTGELFFGEGSRLTVL.

The rearrangement links TRBV7-3 to TRBJ2-3; D not certain. CDR1 and CDR2 (germline): SGHTA, FQGTGA. CDR3 length: 14 amino acids. V lost 1 base, J lost 4 bases, and 9 bases lay in between. CDR3 DNA sequence: TGTGCCAGCAGCTTAAAAGGGTTACCAGATACGCAGTATTTT. Translation: CASSLKGLPDTQYF. The full variable domain, its missing parts supplied by reference TRBV7-3 and TRBJ2-3, is GAGVSQTPSNKVTEKGKYVELRCDPISGHTALYWYRQSLGQGPEFLIYFQGTGAADDSGLPNDRFFAVRPEGSVSTLKIQRTERGDSAVYLCASSLKGLPDTQYFGPGTRLTVL.

The gene calls are TRBV12-3 or TRBV12-4 and TRBJ2-1; 8 bases are a match to TRBD2. This CDR3 contains 13 residues. The trim removed 8 bases at V and 9 bases at J, leaving 9 bases unmatched. CDR3 DNA: TGTGCCAGCCGTGGGCTAGCGGGTATTGAGCAGTTCTTC. Amino acid sequence: CASRGLAGIEQFF.